This T cell receptor beta chain is from a study of T cell responses to AZD1222 COVID-19 vaccine. Regarding the study as a whole: None of the repertoires were sampled until the peak T cell response had passed.

Only a few counts were recorded for this clone. Its antigen is unknown. Distinct nucleotide sequences in the sample also encode this CDR3. The germline gives CDR1 SGDLS, CDR2 YYNGEE. CDR3 length equals 15 residues. The ends lost 4 bases at V and 2 bases at J; junction bases unmatched: 9. The data were produced by immunoSEQ multiplex PCR, yet TCRdb's version contains in-frame clones alone and is incomplete. The repertoire consists of 100,000 to 150,000 clones, with around 86% occurring once and the leading ten covering more than 20%. This chain uses TRBV9 with TRBJ2-7, with TRBD1 matching 7 bases. The source of this sequence is an adult in good health. The starting material was peripheral blood, obtained on day 0 of AZD1222 vaccination. The DNA for the CDR3 is TGTGCCAGCAGCATAACCCGGGACAGCCCCTACGAGCAGTACTTC. This translates into CASSITRDSPYEQYF.